This T cell receptor beta chain was sequenced for a study of shared clonotypes between healthy human individuals. At the level of the study: Contributing individuals were a couple of females and a few males aged 18 to 49. Whole-study results and caveats: Some naive CD4 clonotypes, roughly 5%, turned up in common across four donors. Owing to a small donor count, the genetic and exposure-history diversity represented was limited.

V was pared by 1 base and J by 4 bases, with 14 bases between. Germline assignment: CDR1 MNHEY and CDR2 SMNVEV (reference sequence). The CDR3 runs 16 residues. This clone was seen only once. The antigen remains undetermined. Naive CD8 cells comprised CD45RO-negative, CCR7-positively selected cells, excluding terminally differentiated effector memory CD45RA+ cells. The table came from immunoSEQ multiplex PCR; TCRdb's copy has only in-frame clones and leaves some out. This table has a few million clones, just over 90% appearing once. This clonotype originated in a man aged 18 to 35 in good health. Some clones in this sample may be carry-over from other donors' samples. The gene calls are TRBV27 and TRBJ2-1; possible D gene TRBD2, 6 bases. Sequencing was performed on naive CD8+ T cells from PBMCs. The CDR3 loop is CASSLWLPSAYNEQFF. Written as DNA, the CDR3 is TGTGCCAGCAGTTTATGGTTGCCTAGCGCGTACAATGAGCAGTTCTTC.